This T cell receptor (beta chain) was retrieved from a study of cytomegalovirus exposure and HLA in healthy donors. PCR used 60 Vbeta primers and 13 Jbeta primers. Generated by immunoSEQ multiplex PCR, the TCRdb table keeps only in-frame clones and is missing some. Of some 170,000 clones listed, roughly four fifths were seen once; the top ten hold less than 5%. CDR3 size: 15 residues. V lost 4 bases, J lost 0 bases, and 11 bases lay in between. CDR1 is SNHLY, CDR2 FYNNEI, per germline. The material sequenced was PBMCs. The V call is TRBV2, the J call TRBJ2-3, with D possibly TRBD1 on 5 matching bases. This TCR came from a man aged 45-65 years in good health and CMV-seropositive. The CDR3 region has the DNA TGTGCCAGCAGTGTACGACAGATTAGCACAGATACGCAGTATTTT. The encoded protein is CASSVRQISTDTQYF.